Below, 2 T cell receptor beta chains from the same sample are listed, as sequenced in a study of blood T cell repertoires in COVID-19. The method was immunoSEQ multiplex PCR; TCRdb's version includes in-frame clones alone and lacks a portion of them. The sample includes about 310,000 clones, more than 75% of them seen just once. The sequenced sample consisted of peripheral blood. These receptors were obtained from a man aged 45-60 years with active or convalescent COVID-19.

The chain couples TRBV3-1 (or the pseudogene TRBV3-2) to TRBJ2-1; 12 bases are a match to TRBD2. The CDR3 is 17 amino acids. Germline trimming cut 2 bases from V and 6 bases from J; bases unmatched to any gene: 8. CDR1 LGHDT and CDR2 YNNKEL come from the germline V gene (reference sequence). The CDR3 spells CASSQLAGGPFPNEQFF. In nucleotides, the CDR3 is TGTGCCAGCAGCCAACTAGCGGGGGGGCCTTTCCCCAATGAGCAGTTCTTC.

The chain is built from TRBV7-2 and TRBJ2-3, with 7 bases lining up with TRBD2. The V gene's germline CDR1 is SGHTA and CDR2 FQGNSA. V lost 5 bases, J lost 8 bases, and 7 bases stayed unmatched. The CDR3 spans 13 residues. CDR3: CASSRGDGLTQYF. DNA of the CDR3: TGTGCCAGCAGCCGGGGGGACGGCCTTACGCAGTATTTT.